This TCR beta chain appears in the sequencing data of a study of blood T cell repertoires in COVID-19. The V end was cut by 1 base, the J end by 0 bases, with 10 bases between. This CDR3 spans 16 amino acids. Germline CDR1 SEHNR, CDR2 FQNEAQ (reference sequence). Authors' processing steps: Researchers report that nucleated cell counts were estimated from reference gene primer amplification. The data were produced by immunoSEQ multiplex PCR, yet TCRdb's version contains in-frame clones alone and is incomplete. V and J calls and clone size are given by that table; D and trimming were obtained from the DNA. The sample carries some 290,000 clones, about nine tenths recorded once.

The rearrangement links TRBV7-9 to TRBJ1-5; D is possibly TRBD1 (5 bases). This clonotype was sampled from a woman aged 50 to 60 who had recovered from COVID-19. Material: peripheral blood. DNA for the CDR3: TGTGCCAGCAGCTTAGACGTGGGGGGTAGCAATCAGCCCCAGCATTTT. It yields the protein CASSLDVGGSNQPQHF.